What follows are 30 T cell receptor beta chains derived from one specimen sequenced in a study of blood T cell repertoires in COVID-19. Sequencing was performed with immunoSEQ multiplex PCR; in TCRdb, only in-frame clones are kept and a portion is missing. The top ten clones hold 8.9% of a sample with 200,000 to 250,000 clones, about 80% of them seen once. Sample: peripheral blood. These receptors were obtained from a man older than 75 with acute or convalescent COVID-19.

The rearrangement links TRBV7-9 to TRBJ2-7; TRBD2 matches 7 bases. The CDR3 consists of 15 residues. The trim removed 5 bases at V and 7 bases at J, leaving 14 bases unmatched. Germline V gene sequence: CDR1 SEHNR, CDR2 FQNEAQ (reference sequence). The CDR3 here is CASSQVIGLVGEQYF. The CDR3 nucleotides are TGTGCCAGCAGCCAGGTAATCGGACTAGTCGGGGAGCAGTACTTC.

The chain combines TRBV28 with TRBJ1-2; 7 nucleotides line up with TRBD1. V was clipped by 6 bases and J by 2 bases; unmatched bases: 18. Germline V gene sequence: CDR1 MDHEN, CDR2 SYDVKM. The CDR3 length is 18 residues. Here the CDR3 DNA reads TGTGCCAGCAGCCCGAAAGGACAGGCCATCGCCTCAAACTATGGCTACACCTTC. This encodes CASSPKGQAIASNYGYTF.

The V gene is TRBV5-4, the J gene TRBJ2-1; weak D call: TRBD2 (5 bases). Germline CDR1 SGHNT, CDR2 YYREEE (reference sequence). Between the trimmed V and J ends, which lost 4 bases and 0 bases, there was a span of 17 bases. The CDR3 consists of 17 residues. The CDR3 DNA sequence: TGTGCCAGCAGCCCCTCCCTTCGGGGTAGCTCCTACAATGAGCAGTTCTTC. It codes for CASSPSLRGSSYNEQFF.

This chain links TRBV19 with TRBJ1-5; D is ambiguous. This CDR3 region has 14 residues. CDR1 is LNHDA and CDR2 is SQIVND in the germline V gene (reference sequence). The ends were cut back, 3 bases at V and 5 bases at J, with 11 bases in the middle. The CDR3 DNA reads TGTGCCAGTAGTATTGGCGGAGACCATCAGCCCCAGCATTTT. Translation: CASSIGGDHQPQHF.

The chain joins TRBV6-1 to TRBJ1-5; D is unclear. This CDR3 comprises 16 residues. V dropped 1 base and J dropped 1 base, with 11 bases sitting between them. CDR1 MNHNS and CDR2 SASEGT come from the germline V gene. The CDR3 reads CASSEGGSVSNQPQHF. The CDR3 nucleotides read TGTGCCAGCAGTGAAGGAGGGTCGGTGAGCAATCAGCCCCAGCATTTT.

V usage is TRBV7-9 and J usage is TRBJ1-6; 7 bases map to TRBD1. The CDR3 has 17 amino acids. The V segment lost 5 bases and the J segment 8 bases; nucleotides outside the gene matches: 15. Germline-derived CDR1 and CDR2 are SEHNR and FQNEAQ (reference sequence). The CDR3 spells CASSRGVGRTGDSPLHF. DNA of the CDR3: TGTGCCAGCAGCCGTGGGGTGGGAAGGACAGGTGATTCACCCCTCCACTTT.

V is TRBV7-2 and J is TRBJ2-7, with 8 bases aligning to TRBD2. V dropped 5 bases and J dropped 8; count of bases not matched to a gene: 5. This CDR3 comprises 12 residues. Per the germline V gene, CDR1 is SGHTA and CDR2 is FQGNSA. CDR3 nucleotides: TGTGCCAGCAGCCCACAGCGGGAGAAGCAGTACTTC. As protein: CASSPQREKQYF. Drawing the rest from reference TRBV7-2 and TRBJ2-7, the complete variable domain is GAGVSQSPSNKVTEKGKDVELRCDPISGHTALYWYRQSLGQGLEFLIYFQGNSAPDKSGLPSDRFSAERTGGSVSTLTIQRTQQEDSAVYLCASSPQREKQYFGPGTRLTVT.

CDR3 DNA sequence: TGTGCCACCAGTGCCCCATGCACGACCGGGGGTGCCTATAGCAATCAGCCCCAGCATTTT. Residues: CATSAPCTTGGAYSNQPQHF. This chain uses TRBV24-1 with TRBJ1-5; a weak D match, TRBD1 (5 bases). Germline assignment: CDR1 KGHDR and CDR2 SFDVKD. This CDR3 region has 20 residues. V lost 5 bases, J lost 0 bases, and 25 bases lay in between.

J is TRBJ2-3 and V is TRBV28, with 7 positions matching TRBD1. V dropped 3 bases and J dropped 2; count of bases not matched to a gene: 5. This CDR3 contains 15 residues. Germline lookup yields CDR1 MDHEN and CDR2 SYDVKM. The CDR3 reads CASSFGDRSTDTQYF. The CDR3 DNA reads TGTGCCAGCAGTTTCGGGGACAGATCCACAGATACGCAGTATTTT. The full variable domain, in which reference TRBV28 and TRBJ2-3 provide the parts outside the CDR3, is DVKVTQSSRYLVKRTGEKVFLECVQDMDHENMFWYRQDPGLGLRLIYFSYDVKMKEKGDIPEGYSVSREKKERFSLILESASTNQTSMYLCASSFGDRSTDTQYFGPGTRLTVL.

The V and J genes are TRBV6-1 and TRBJ1-2; perhaps TRBD1 as D (6 bases). Germline V gene lookup returns CDR1 MNHNS and CDR2 SASEGT. Trimming took 0 bases from V and 4 from J, leaving 21 bases between them. The length of the CDR3 is 18 residues. The CDR3 loop reads CASSEALGRGRNLYGYTF. The DNA for the CDR3 is TGTGCCAGCAGTGAAGCGCTGGGCAGGGGCCGCAATCTCTATGGCTACACCTTC.

This clone appeared a single time. This rearrangement joins TRBV19 to TRBJ1-5, with 10 bases lining up with TRBD1. Looked up from germline, CDR1 is LNHDA and CDR2 is SQIVND (reference sequence). CDR3 length: 16 amino acids. With 4 bases clipped from V and 2 bases from J, the junction kept 5 bases outside the gene matches. The CDR3 protein is CASSTRDRGGNQPQHF. For the CDR3, the DNA is TGTGCCAGTAGTACCCGGGACAGGGGAGGCAATCAGCCCCAGCATTTT.

This chain uses TRBV6-2 or TRBV6-3 with TRBJ1-1; TRBD1 matches at 9 bases. Germline CDR1 and CDR2: MNHEY and SVGEGT. The CDR3 is 15 amino acids. Losses at the gene ends were 6 bases for V and 2 bases for J; bases not matched to a gene: 7. The CDR3 nucleotides read TGTGCCAGCAGCCCAGGACAGGGGCGAAACACTGAAGCTTTCTTT. This codes for CASSPGQGRNTEAFF.

The chain recombines TRBV5-4 with TRBJ1-2, with 7 nucleotides matching TRBD1. Germline CDR1 is SGHNT and CDR2 is YYREEE (reference sequence). The CDR3 is made up of 15 amino acids. The V segment lost 4 bases and the J segment 2 bases; nucleotides outside the gene matches: 8. In DNA form, the CDR3 reads TGTGCCAGCAGCGGACCGACAGGGCTAAACTATGGCTACACCTTC. The encoded protein is CASSGPTGLNYGYTF. Complete variable domain (other parts from reference TRBV5-4 and TRBJ1-2): ETGVTQSPTHLIKTRGQQVTLRCSSQSGHNTVSWYQQALGQGPQFIFQYYREEENGRGNFPPRFSGLQFPNYSSELNVNALELDDSALYLCASSGPTGLNYGYTFGSGTRLTVV.

This chain's CDR3 is CASSVGTSGRWTQYF. The CDR3 DNA reads TGTGCCAGCAGCGTAGGCACTAGCGGGAGGTGGACGCAGTATTTT. The chain employs TRBV9 and TRBJ2-3, with TRBD2 identical over 12 bases. This CDR3 contains 15 residues. Germline CDR1 reads SGDLS; CDR2 reads YYNGEE. Unmatched junction bases numbered 5, after V lost 0 bases and J lost 9 bases.

The gene calls are TRBV27 and TRBJ2-7; D remains ambiguous. CDR1 and CDR2 from the germline V gene are MNHEY and SMNVEV (reference sequence). V was clipped by 6 bases and J by 3 bases, with 12 bases between them. The CDR3 has 13 residues. Written as DNA, the CDR3 is TGTGCCAGCAGAAAGATAGCCGGCTACGAGCAGTACTTC. This encodes CASRKIAGYEQYF.

CDR3 residues: CASSIYRGVNTEAFF. As DNA, the CDR3 is TGTGCCAGTAGTATATACCGGGGGGTGAACACTGAAGCTTTCTTT. This chain connects TRBV19 to TRBJ1-1; weak D call: TRBD1 (5 bases). The CDR3 length is 15 residues. V was cut by 2 bases and J by 0 bases, with 10 bases left in between. Germline-derived CDR1 and CDR2 are LNHDA and SQIVND (reference sequence).

The chain links TRBV5-1 to TRBJ1-1; the D gene is possibly TRBD1 (5 bases). The V and J ends lost 0 bases and 3 bases respectively, with 12 bases between them. CDR3 size: 15 residues. Looked up from germline, CDR1 is SGHRS and CDR2 is YFSETQ. CDR3 nucleotide sequence: TGCGCCAGCAGCTTGGTTCCAGGGTCGGACACTGAAGCTTTCTTT. This encodes CASSLVPGSDTEAFF. The variable domain in full, completed from reference TRBV5-1 and TRBJ1-1, reads KAGVTQTPRYLIKTRGQQVTLSCSPISGHRSVSWYQQTPGQGLQFLFEYFSETQRNKGNFPGRFSGRQFSNSRSEMNVSTLELGDSALYLCASSLVPGSDTEAFFGQGTRLTVV.

This clone was seen once. This chain uses TRBV7-2 with TRBJ2-5; D might be TRBD2 (5 bases). The CDR3 totals 17 residues. The V and J ends lost 3 bases and 7 bases respectively, with 24 bases between them. Looked up from germline, CDR1 is SGHTA and CDR2 is FQGNSA. The CDR3 sequence: CASSLGSTGVALGTQYF. CDR3 in DNA: TGTGCCAGCAGCTTGGGGTCTACCGGGGTAGCTCTCGGGACCCAGTACTTC.

V is TRBV5-1 and J is TRBJ1-1; a possible D gene is TRBD1 (5 bases). With 4 bases removed from V and 4 bases from J, the gap between germline ends came to 11 bases. There are 13 residues in the CDR3. Germline lookup yields CDR1 SGHRS and CDR2 YFSETQ. CDR3 residues: CASSTSGGTEAFF. The CDR3 region has the DNA TGCGCCAGCAGCACCTCGGGGGGCACTGAAGCTTTCTTT.

The chain uses TRBV5-1 and TRBJ2-5; D might be TRBD2 (5 bases). Germline-derived CDR1 and CDR2 are SGHRS and YFSETQ. Trimming cost V 0 bases and J 4 bases, with 16 bases left between them. There are 16 residues in the CDR3. This CDR3 reads CASSLEWGGSGETQYF. CDR3 DNA sequence: TGCGCCAGCAGCTTGGAGTGGGGTGGGAGTGGAGAGACCCAGTACTTC.

The rearrangement uses TRBV6-5 and TRBJ1-1; D is uncertain. Trimming removed 2 bases from V and 0 bases from J, with 10 bases in between. The CDR3 contains 15 residues. Per germline, CDR1 MNHEY and CDR2 SVGAGI. DNA of the CDR3: TGTGCCAGCAGTTACCTCACTAACATGAACACTGAAGCTTTCTTT. Translating gives CASSYLTNMNTEAFF.

The CDR3 DNA sequence: TGCAGCGTTGTTCACCAGGGGATGGGAGAAAAACTGTTTTTT. It encodes CSVVHQGMGEKLFF. This chain uses TRBV29-1 with TRBJ1-4; a possible D gene is TRBD1 (6 bases). CDR1 is SQVTM, CDR2 ANQGSEA, per germline. Trimming left V 4 bases short and J 8 bases short, with 17 bases between. There are 14 residues in the CDR3.

On this clone: Mismatch with germline at one junction end may stem from a read error. The chain employs TRBV6-5 and TRBJ2-1; 9 bases match TRBD2. CDR3 size: 13 residues. In germline, CDR1 is MNHEY, CDR2 SVGAGI. CDR3 bases: TGTGCCAGCAGTTACGCCAGACTAGCGGAGCCGTTCTTC. This encodes CASSYARLAEPFF.

The chain uses TRBV7-9 and TRBJ1-5; D is unclear. The CDR3 length is 14 residues. The germline V gene encodes CDR1 SEHNR and CDR2 FQNEAQ (reference sequence). V lost 5 bases, J lost 5 bases, and 13 bases lay in between. The CDR3 spells CASSPEGTHQPQHF. Written as DNA, the CDR3 is TGTGCCAGCAGCCCGGAGGGCACTCATCAGCCCCAGCATTTT.

J is TRBJ2-1 and V is TRBV5-8; 11 positions match TRBD1. Per germline, CDR1 SGHTS and CDR2 YDEGEE. The ends lost 6 bases at V and 8 bases at J; junction bases unmatched: 7. The CDR3 consists of 14 residues. The CDR3 loop reads CASTIRTGGDEQFF. CDR3 coding DNA: TGTGCCAGCACCATTAGGACAGGGGGCGATGAGCAGTTCTTC. Based on the CDR3 plus reference TRBV5-8 and TRBJ2-1, the full variable domain is EAGVTQSPTHLIKTRGQQATLRCSPISGHTSVYWYQQALGLGLQFLLWYDEGEERNRGNFPPRFSGRQFPNYSSELNVNALELEDSALYLCASTIRTGGDEQFFGPGTRLTVL.

Regarding this clone: Other DNA sequences in the same sample also yield this CDR3. V is TRBV18 and J is TRBJ2-7; TRBD1 agrees at 12 bases. This CDR3 spans 16 amino acids. Germline CDR1 and CDR2: KGHSH and LQKENI. V was clipped by 0 bases and J by 4 bases; unmatched bases: 4. The CDR3, as DNA: TGTGCCAGCTCACCACCCAGGGGACAGGGGGCTTACGAGCAGTACTTC. Its protein is CASSPPRGQGAYEQYF.

The rearrangement links TRBV5-1 to TRBJ2-1, with TRBD2 identical over 11 bases. After removal of 0 bases from V and 4 bases from J, the junction contained 6 bases not matched to a gene. The CDR3 has 17 amino acids. CDR1 is SGHRS and CDR2 is YFSETQ in the germline V gene. CDR3 sequence reads: CASSLGPLAGGYNEQFF. As DNA, the CDR3 is TGCGCCAGCAGCTTGGGACCTCTAGCGGGGGGATACAATGAGCAGTTCTTC.

The J gene is TRBJ2-7, the V gene TRBV7-5; the D call TRBD1 from the table was never checked on the DNA. TRBV7-5 is listed as a pseudogene. This CDR3 is built from 15 residues. This CDR3 reads CARSPPGAVSYEQYF. The CDR3 bases are TGTGCCAGAAGCCCTCCAGGGGCAGTCTCCTACGAGCAGTACTTC.

J is TRBJ2-3 and V is TRBV2; TRBD1 is a possible D gene (5 bases). Trimming stripped 4 bases from V and 1 base from J, with 12 bases between. Per the germline V gene, CDR1 is SNHLY and CDR2 is FYNNEI. The CDR3 totals 15 residues. CDR3 loop: CASSARWGGTDTQYF. The DNA for the CDR3 is TGTGCCAGCAGTGCCCGTTGGGGCGGCACAGATACGCAGTATTTT.

In its sample, this clone was seen a few times. V and J are TRBV11-2 and TRBJ1-5; 12 nucleotides line up with TRBD1. CDR3 length equals 16 residues. Trimming cost V 0 bases and J 11 bases; bases outside gene matches: 8. CDR1 is SGHAT, CDR2 FQNNGV, per germline. For the CDR3, the DNA is TGTGCCAGCAGCTTAGATCCGGGACAGGGGGCGCGGGCCCAGCATTTT. Amino acid sequence: CASSLDPGQGARAQHF.